This paragraph reports one TCR beta chain. Its target antigen remains unknown. Base qualities are not provided; no much larger clone lies one nucleotide away. CDR1 and CDR2, per the germline V gene, are SQVTM and ANQGSEA. The germline V and J ends show losses of 7 bases and 2 bases respectively, and no gene match explains 2 bases of the junction. The CDR3 measures 12 amino acids from cysteine to phenylalanine. The kept DNA is CDR3 alone, 36 bases in frame from the first base. The data were taken from a study of blood T cell repertoires in COVID-19 (dated by TCRdb to 2019 to 2021). In terms of the full investigation: The collaborator samples originated in the United States, Italy and Spain and spanned the acute and convalescent phases of COVID-19. The samples were drawn from the first 160 participants of the ongoing ImmuneRACE study and from over 950 subjects provided by 6 global collaborators. Subjects who had been exposed to COVID-19, were actively infected with it, or had recovered from it provided the deeply sampled blood TCRbeta repertoires that made up the dataset. The prospective study material was composed of cDNA or gDNA derived from T cells, B-cell-depleted T cells, or PBMCs. HLA class I and class II types, where available, came from metadata supplied by the sample provider rather than from assay-based typing. The sample metadata nearly always contained a de-identified subject ID, COVID-19 status, age in years and sex. The repertoires were released in a freely available public database meant as a resource for research on the immune response to SARS-CoV-2. Study-wide conclusions, independent of this receptor: The amount of clinical and demographic metadata varied by source and participant and was provided uncurated.

Collaborating institutions collected whole blood in K2EDTA tubes following their own protocols. For TCRbeta analysis, collaborators shipped samples as frozen whole blood, isolated PBMCs, or DNA extracted from either of those sample types. TCRbeta CDR3 regions were amplified from genomic DNA by means of the immunoSEQ Assay, a bias-controlled multiplex PCR. The authors' pipeline ran thus. The number of nucleated cells in each sample was estimated by amplification of reference gene primers within the assay. Sequence reads were collapsed and filtered to measure the absolute abundance of every unique TCRbeta CDR3 rearrangement. For each sample, productive Simpson clonality was calculated as the square root of Simpson's diversity index across productive rearrangements. TCRdb re-hosts the immuneACCESS table, in-frame sequences only. Its copies lack some clones; in the studies checked, an unresolved V gene accounts for under half of them, and the cause for the rest is not known. The V and J calls and the clone size are those of that table, but D and trimming were determined from the DNA. The sample contains 50,000 to 70,000 clones, approximately 92% of them found a single time. Together, the top ten hold more than 9% of the sample.

Recombination joined TRBV29-1 with TRBJ2-7, and TRBD2 aligns with 10 junction nucleotides. This receptor was obtained from a woman of 80 years or more with active COVID-19. Source material: peripheral blood. The CDR3 is CSGGTSAYEQYF. At the DNA level, the sequence is TGCAGCGGAGGGACTAGCGCCTACGAGCAGTACTTC.